The present entry profiles one T cell receptor beta chain with its context. As handled by the study authors: From reference gene primer amplification, estimates of nucleated cell counts were derived. Profiled with immunoSEQ multiplex PCR; TCRdb holds only in-frame clones, not every one. V and J calls and clone size are given by that table; D and trimming were obtained from the DNA. The table has approximately 130,000 clones, approximately 88% seen once. These data belong to a study of blood T cell repertoires in COVID-19. Across the whole study: From T cells, B-cell-depleted T cells, or PBMCs came the material, which was cDNA or gDNA.

V lost 5 bases and J 3 bases, leaving 13 bases between the germline ends. The CDR3 spans 14 residues. The V gene's germline CDR1 is SNHLY and CDR2 FYNNEI. This chain uses TRBV2 with TRBJ1-1; D is possibly TRBD1 (6 bases). Input material: peripheral blood. This receptor was identified in a man aged 45-65 years with acute or convalescent COVID-19. The CDR3 bases are TGTGCCAGCAGTCTCCTACAGGGTTACACTGAAGCTTTCTTT. Its protein product is CASSLLQGYTEAFF.